A single T cell receptor (beta chain) is shown here with its context. Trimming pared 4 bases from V and 2 bases from J, leaving 8 bases between. From germline, CDR1 is LNHDA and CDR2 SQIVND (reference sequence). The CDR3 is 14 residues long. The data stem from a study of blood T cell repertoires in COVID-19. On the study more broadly: The United States, Italy and Spain provided the acute and convalescent COVID-19 samples.

Methods used by the authors: Quantification of nucleated cells was approximated via reference gene primer amplification. Sequenced by immunoSEQ multiplex PCR; TCRdb stores in-frame clones only, minus some. V and J calls and clone size are as listed in that table; D and trimming were resolved from the DNA. In the table there are tens of thousands of clones, 85% to 90% of which are singletons. The TCR was taken from a human donor in a cohort sampled during active COVID-19. The sequenced sample was peripheral blood. The chain employs TRBV19 and TRBJ2-2; D is perhaps TRBD1 (6 bases). The CDR3 DNA sequence: TGTGCCAGTAGTAGGGACACAAACACCGGGGAGCTGTTTTTT. As protein: CASSRDTNTGELFF.